Listed here are 6 T cell receptor beta chains from one sample, sequenced in a study of shared clonotypes between healthy human individuals (dated by TCRdb to 2019 to 2021). The protocol used for the library was the immunoSEQ multiplex PCR assay. This immuneACCESS table, as held by TCRdb, lists in-frame sequences with V and J called but not all clones. Of the missing ones, under half trace to an unresolved V gene in checked studies; the others have no known cause. This sample holds roughly 500,000 clones; over 75% were observed only once. The ten largest clones capture about 13% of the sample. Sequencing input: PBMCs. These receptors were collected from a middle-aged woman in good health. Some clones in this sample may be carry-over from other donors' samples.

CDR3 bases: TGTGCTAGTGGTTTGTCTTCCCCGGAGCAGTACTTC. It codes for CASGLSSPEQYF. The rearrangement links TRBV12-5 to TRBJ2-7; D uncertain. V dropped 2 bases and J dropped 7 bases, with 9 bases sitting between them. Germline loops: CDR1 LGHNT, CDR2 FRNRAP. The CDR3 has 12 residues.

Only a few counts were recorded for this clone. Other DNA sequences in this specimen translate into the identical CDR3. The CDR3 bases are TGTGCCAGCAGCCGGGCTAACTATGGCTACACCTTC. It translates to CASSRANYGYTF. The chain carries TRBV28 and TRBJ1-2; D unclear. CDR3 length equals 12 residues. The ends were cut back, 6 bases at V and 0 bases at J, with 5 bases in the middle. Germline loops: CDR1 MDHEN, CDR2 SYDVKM.

The chain is built from TRBV2 and TRBJ2-7; D gene uncertain. Germline values: CDR1 SNHLY, CDR2 FYNNEI. V gave up 5 bases and J gave up 2 bases, with 10 bases separating them. CDR3 length equals 13 residues. CDR3 nucleotide sequence: TGTGCCAGCAGTAAAGTAGCCGCCTACGAGCAGTACTTC. Translating gives CASSKVAAYEQYF.

V gene TRBV5-8 combines with J gene TRBJ2-7; D assignment may be TRBD1 or TRBD2 (6 bases each). The germline CDR1 and CDR2 sequences are SGHTS and YDEGEE. This CDR3 contains 15 residues. V gave up 0 bases and J gave up 1 base, with 11 bases separating them. CDR3 sequence (DNA): TGTGCCAGCAGCTTGGTGGGGGGCAGGTCCTACGAGCAGTACTTC. It yields the protein CASSLVGGRSYEQYF.

The CDR3 sequence: CASRLDRGGTEAFF. The CDR3 region has the DNA TGCGCCAGCAGACTGGACAGGGGAGGGACTGAAGCTTTCTTT. This chain connects TRBV5-1 to TRBJ1-1; 9 positions match TRBD1. This CDR3 comprises 14 residues. CDR1 is SGHRS, CDR2 YFSETQ, per germline. Trimming removed 5 bases from V and 5 bases from J; junction bases left unmatched: 7.

Note on this clone: It may be a read error: a sequence one base away is much more abundant. Other DNA sequences in this specimen translate into the identical CDR3. The chain combines TRBV7-6 with TRBJ2-7, with a weak D call TRBD2 (5 bases). V was shortened by 6 bases and J by 0 bases, with 15 bases between the two germline ends. CDR1 is SGHVS and CDR2 is FNYEAQ in the germline V gene. The CDR3 has 15 residues. CDR3 nucleotide sequence: TGTGCCAGCAGTCCCCTAGCTGGTAGCTCCTACGAGCAGTACTTC. The encoded protein is CASSPLAGSSYEQYF.